This TCR beta chain originates from a study of T cell responses to AZD1222 COVID-19 vaccine. Study-wide points: The donor group comprised mostly white British people and more females; the analysis possibly underestimated clonal diversity. Of the AZD1222 recipients, only five to seven were seropositive at baseline. Spike was spanned by vaccine-associated CD4 TCRs, which were dominant at 160-218 and 743-854.

In the case of this clone: Its antigen is as yet unknown.

Sequenced by immunoSEQ multiplex PCR; TCRdb stores in-frame clones only, minus some. The table has tens of thousands of clones, 88% seen once. CDR3 length equals 13 residues. V gave up 1 base and J gave up 6 bases, with 9 bases separating them. The V gene's germline CDR1 is SEHNR and CDR2 FQNEAQ (reference sequence). The receptor's source is an adult in good health. V is TRBV7-9 and J is TRBJ1-1; D possibly corresponds to TRBD1 (5 bases). This material consisted of peripheral blood, taken on day 0 of AZD1222 vaccination. This CDR3 is CASSLGGKAEAFF. For the CDR3, the DNA is TGTGCCAGCAGCTTAGGGGGCAAGGCTGAAGCTTTCTTT.